This T cell receptor beta chain was sequenced in a study of tissue T cells after allogeneic stem cell transplantation. CDR1 is GKSSPN and CDR2 is SITVG in the germline V gene. The V gene lost 4 bases and the J gene lost 0 bases, with 8 bases spanning the gap. The CDR3 runs to 13 residues. CDR3 sequences, V/J genes, frequencies and template counts came from survey-depth TCRbeta sequencing. The assay was immunoSEQ multiplex PCR, and TCRdb's table has in-frame clones only and misses some. This repertoire shows about 48,000 clones, nearly 75% found once; its top ten account for approximately 0.72%. General study results and limits: Few T cell clones were shared across patients, but motif clusters showed tissue-specific shared signatures. Sampling depth was limited, and the cohort was small and clinically varied.

This clone has just one count. Its specificity is unknown. Gene names and germline refer to mouse. The read terminates 1 residue ahead of where the CDR3 ends, so the germline J gene completes it. This clonotype originated in a pool of C57BL/6 mice in good health. The chain combines TRBV31 with TRBJ2-4; tentatively, D is TRBD1 (5 bases). The specimen sequenced was sorted cells pooled from one or two spleens. The CDR3: CAWTDRSQNTLYF. The CDR3 DNA, read in part, is TGTGCCTGGACCGACAGAAGTCAAAACACCTTGTAC.